The source of this T cell receptor beta chain is a study of blood T cell repertoires in COVID-19. Sequenced by immunoSEQ multiplex PCR; TCRdb stores in-frame clones only, minus some. The table has 300,000 to 350,000 clones, approximately 88% seen once. Germline V gene data show CDR1 as LGHDT and CDR2 as YNNKEL (reference sequence). This CDR3 has 11 residues. The chain couples TRBV3-1 (or the pseudogene TRBV3-2) to TRBJ2-2, with D perhaps TRBD1 (5 bases). Sequenced sample: PBMCs or T cells enriched from blood (not recorded which). The clonotype was recovered from a woman between 18 and 29 years old who had recovered from COVID-19. The CDR3 reads CASQGGGELFF. In nucleotides, the CDR3 is TGTGCTTCGCAGGGTGGCGGGGAGCTGTTTTTT.